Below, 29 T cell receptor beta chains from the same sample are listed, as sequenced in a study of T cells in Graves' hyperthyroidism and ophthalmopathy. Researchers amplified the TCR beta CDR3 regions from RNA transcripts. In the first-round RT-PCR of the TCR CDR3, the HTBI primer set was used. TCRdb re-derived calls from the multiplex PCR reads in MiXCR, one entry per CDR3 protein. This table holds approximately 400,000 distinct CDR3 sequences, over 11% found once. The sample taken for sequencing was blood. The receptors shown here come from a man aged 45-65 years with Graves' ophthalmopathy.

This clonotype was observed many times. As DNA, the CDR3 is TGTGCCAGCAGCCTTAGGGACTACGCAGATACGCAGTATTTT. Protein product: CASSLRDYADTQYF. The rearrangement uses TRBV27 and TRBJ2-3; 7 nucleotides agree with TRBD2. CDR1 and CDR2 from the germline V gene are MNHEY and SMNVEV (reference sequence). CDR3 size: 14 residues. With V trimmed by 6 bases and J by 4 bases, 7 bases remained unmatched.

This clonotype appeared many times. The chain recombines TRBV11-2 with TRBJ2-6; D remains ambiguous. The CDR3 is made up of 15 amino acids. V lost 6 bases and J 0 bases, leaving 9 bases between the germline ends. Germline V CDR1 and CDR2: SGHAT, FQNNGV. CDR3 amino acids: CASSFSDSGANVLTF. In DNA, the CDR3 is TGTGCCAGCAGTTTTAGTGACTCTGGGGCCAACGTCCTGACTTTC.

The DNA of the CDR3 is TGCGCCAGCAGCTTCCCCAGACCGAACACCGGGGAGCTGTTTTTT. The encoded protein is CASSFPRPNTGELFF. The chain joins TRBV5-1 to TRBJ2-2; unclear D gene. Trimming took 2 bases from V and 0 from J, leaving 8 bases between them. Germline CDR1 reads SGHRS; CDR2 reads YFSETQ. There are 15 residues in the CDR3.

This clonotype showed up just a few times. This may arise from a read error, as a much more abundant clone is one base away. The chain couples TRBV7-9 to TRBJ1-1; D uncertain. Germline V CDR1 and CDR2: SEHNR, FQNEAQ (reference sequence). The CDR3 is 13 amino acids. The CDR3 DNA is TGTGTCAGCAGCTTATTGGTGAACACTGAAGCTTTCTTT. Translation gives CVSSLLVNTEAFF.

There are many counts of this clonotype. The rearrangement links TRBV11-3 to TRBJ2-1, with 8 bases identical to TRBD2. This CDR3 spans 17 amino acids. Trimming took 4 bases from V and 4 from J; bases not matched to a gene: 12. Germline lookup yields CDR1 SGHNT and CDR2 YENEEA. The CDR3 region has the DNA TGTGCCAGCAGCTCCCCCCCGGGGCTAGCGGGTTACAATGAGCAGTTCTTC. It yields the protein CASSSPPGLAGYNEQFF.

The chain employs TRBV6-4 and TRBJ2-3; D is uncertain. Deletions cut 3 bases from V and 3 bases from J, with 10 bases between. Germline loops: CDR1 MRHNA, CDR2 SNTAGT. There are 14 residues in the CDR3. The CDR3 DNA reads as TGTGCCAGCAGTGAACAGCGTACGACAGATACGCAGTATTTT. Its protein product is CASSEQRTTDTQYF.

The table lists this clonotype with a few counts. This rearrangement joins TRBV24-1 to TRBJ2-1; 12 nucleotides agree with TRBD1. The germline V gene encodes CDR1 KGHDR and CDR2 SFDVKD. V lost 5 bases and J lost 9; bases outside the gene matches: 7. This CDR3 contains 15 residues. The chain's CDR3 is CATSAPGQGASEQFF. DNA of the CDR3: TGTGCCACCAGTGCACCGGGACAGGGGGCCAGTGAGCAGTTCTTC.

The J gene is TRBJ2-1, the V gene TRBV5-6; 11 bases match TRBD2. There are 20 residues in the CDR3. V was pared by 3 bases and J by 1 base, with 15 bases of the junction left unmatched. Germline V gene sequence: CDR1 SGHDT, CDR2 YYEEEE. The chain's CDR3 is CASSSLGATSGRWSYNEQFF. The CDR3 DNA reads TGTGCCAGCAGCTCCCTCGGGGCTACTAGCGGGAGATGGTCCTACAATGAGCAGTTCTTC.

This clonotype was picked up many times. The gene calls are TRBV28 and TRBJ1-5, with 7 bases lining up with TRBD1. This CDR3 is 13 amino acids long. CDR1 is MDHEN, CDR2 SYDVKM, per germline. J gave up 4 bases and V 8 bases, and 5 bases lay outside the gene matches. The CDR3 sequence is CASPGRGNQPQHF. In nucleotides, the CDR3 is TGTGCCAGCCCAGGCAGGGGGAATCAGCCCCAGCATTTT. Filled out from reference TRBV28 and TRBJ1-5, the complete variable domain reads DVKVTQSSRYLVKRTGEKVFLECVQDMDHENMFWYRQDPGLGLRLIYFSYDVKMKEKGDIPEGYSVSREKKERFSLILESASTNQTSMYLCASPGRGNQPQHFGDGTRLSIL.

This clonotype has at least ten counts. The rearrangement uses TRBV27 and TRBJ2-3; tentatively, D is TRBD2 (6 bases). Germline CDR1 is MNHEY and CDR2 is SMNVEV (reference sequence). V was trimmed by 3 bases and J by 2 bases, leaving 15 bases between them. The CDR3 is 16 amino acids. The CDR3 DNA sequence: TGTGCCAGCAGTTTCCGCTCGGGACTCCCCACAGATACGCAGTATTTT. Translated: CASSFRSGLPTDTQYF.

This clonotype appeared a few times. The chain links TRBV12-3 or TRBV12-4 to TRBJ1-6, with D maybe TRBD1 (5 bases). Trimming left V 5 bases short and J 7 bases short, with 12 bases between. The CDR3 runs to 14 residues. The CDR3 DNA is TGTGCCAGCAGTACGCGTACAGGAAATTCACCCCTCCACTTT. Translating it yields CASSTRTGNSPLHF.

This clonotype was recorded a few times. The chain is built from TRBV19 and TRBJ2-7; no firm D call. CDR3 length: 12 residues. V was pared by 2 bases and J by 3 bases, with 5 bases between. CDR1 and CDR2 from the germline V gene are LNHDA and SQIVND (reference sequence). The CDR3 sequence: CASSILGYEQYF. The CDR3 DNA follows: TGTGCCAGTAGTATACTCGGCTACGAGCAGTACTTC. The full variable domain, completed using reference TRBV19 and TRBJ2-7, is DGGITQSPKYLFRKEGQNVTLSCEQNLNHDAMYWYRQDPGQGLRLIYYSQIVNDFQKGDIAEGYSVSREKKESFPLTVTSAQKNPTAFYLCASSILGYEQYFGPGTRLTVT.

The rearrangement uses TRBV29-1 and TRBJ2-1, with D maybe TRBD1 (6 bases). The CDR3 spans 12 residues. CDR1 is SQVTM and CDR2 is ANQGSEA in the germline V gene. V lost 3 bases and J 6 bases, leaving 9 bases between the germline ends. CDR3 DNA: TGCAGCGTTGATCAACAGGGCAATGAGCAGTTCTTC. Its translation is CSVDQQGNEQFF.

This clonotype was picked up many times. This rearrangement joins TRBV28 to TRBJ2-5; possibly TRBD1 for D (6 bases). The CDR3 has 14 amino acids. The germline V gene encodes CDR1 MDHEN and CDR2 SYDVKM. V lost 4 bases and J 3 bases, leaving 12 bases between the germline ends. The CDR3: CASSWLGAEETQYF. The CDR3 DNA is TGTGCCAGCAGTTGGTTGGGGGCTGAAGAGACCCAGTACTTC.

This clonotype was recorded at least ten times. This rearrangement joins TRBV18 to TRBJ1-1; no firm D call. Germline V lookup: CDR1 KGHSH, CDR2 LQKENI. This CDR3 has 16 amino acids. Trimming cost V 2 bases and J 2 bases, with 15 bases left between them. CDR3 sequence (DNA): TGTGCCAGCTCACCAATTCCCCCAGGAGACAACACTGAAGCTTTCTTT. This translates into CASSPIPPGDNTEAFF.

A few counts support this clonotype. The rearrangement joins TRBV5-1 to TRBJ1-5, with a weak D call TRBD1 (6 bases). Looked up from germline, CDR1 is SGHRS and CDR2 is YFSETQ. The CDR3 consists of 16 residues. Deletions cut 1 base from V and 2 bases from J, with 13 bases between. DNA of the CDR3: TGCGCCAGCAGCTTGACAGGGATGTATGGCAATCAGCCCCAGCATTTT. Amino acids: CASSLTGMYGNQPQHF.

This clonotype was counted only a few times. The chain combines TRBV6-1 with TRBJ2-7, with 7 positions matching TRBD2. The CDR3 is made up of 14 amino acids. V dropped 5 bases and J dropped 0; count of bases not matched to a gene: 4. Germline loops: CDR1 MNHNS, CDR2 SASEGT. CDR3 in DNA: TGTGCCAGCAGTTTCGCTAGCGGCTCCTACGAGCAGTACTTC. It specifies CASSFASGSYEQYF.

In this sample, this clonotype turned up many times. The CDR3 here is CASSLEVLAGGGSYEQYF. The CDR3 bases are TGTGCCAGCAGCTTAGAAGTACTAGCGGGAGGAGGTTCCTACGAGCAGTACTTC. This chain uses TRBV7-8 with TRBJ2-7; 12 nucleotides line up with TRBD2. The V gene's germline CDR1 is SGHVS and CDR2 FQNEAQ. Germline trimming cut 1 base from V and 1 base from J; bases unmatched to any gene: 8. CDR3 length: 18 residues.

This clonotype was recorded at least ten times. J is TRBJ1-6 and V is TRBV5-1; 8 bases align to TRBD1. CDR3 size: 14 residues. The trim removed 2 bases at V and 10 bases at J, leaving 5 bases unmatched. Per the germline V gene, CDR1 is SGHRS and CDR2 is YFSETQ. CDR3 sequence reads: CASSFGQGQSPLHF. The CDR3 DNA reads TGCGCCAGCAGCTTCGGACAGGGACAGTCACCCCTCCACTTT.

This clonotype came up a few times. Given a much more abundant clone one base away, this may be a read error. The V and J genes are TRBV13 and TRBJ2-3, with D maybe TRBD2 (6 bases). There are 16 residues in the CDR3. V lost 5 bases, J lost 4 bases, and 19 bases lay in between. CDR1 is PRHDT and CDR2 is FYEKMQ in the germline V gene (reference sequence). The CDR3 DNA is TGTGCCAGCAGCAGAGAAGCGGGCCAAAGCGCAGATACGCAGTATTTT. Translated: CASSREAGQSADTQYF.

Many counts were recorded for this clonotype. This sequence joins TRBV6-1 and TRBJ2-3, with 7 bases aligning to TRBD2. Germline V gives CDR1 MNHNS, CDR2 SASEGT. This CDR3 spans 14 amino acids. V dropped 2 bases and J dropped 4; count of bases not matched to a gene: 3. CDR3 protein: CASSERGGADTQYF. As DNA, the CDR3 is TGTGCCAGCAGTGAAAGGGGAGGGGCAGATACGCAGTATTTT.

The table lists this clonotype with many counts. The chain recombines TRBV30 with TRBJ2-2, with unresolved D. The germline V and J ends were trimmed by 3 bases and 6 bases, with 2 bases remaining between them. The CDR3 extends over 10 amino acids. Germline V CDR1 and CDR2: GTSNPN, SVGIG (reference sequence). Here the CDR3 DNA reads TGTGCCTGGAGGTCCGGGGAGCTGTTTTTT. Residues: CAWRSGELFF.

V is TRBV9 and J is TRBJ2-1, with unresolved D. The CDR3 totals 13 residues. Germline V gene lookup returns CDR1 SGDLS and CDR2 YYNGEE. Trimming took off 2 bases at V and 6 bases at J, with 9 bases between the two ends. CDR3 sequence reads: CASSVLSRNEQFF. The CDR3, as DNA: TGTGCCAGCAGCGTTCTCAGTCGCAATGAGCAGTTCTTC. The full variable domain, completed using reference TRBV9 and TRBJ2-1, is DSGVTQTPKHLITATGQRVTLRCSPRSGDLSVYWYQQSLDQGLQFLIQYYNGEERAKGNILERFSAQQFPDLHSELNLSSLELGDSALYFCASSVLSRNEQFFGPGTRLTVL.

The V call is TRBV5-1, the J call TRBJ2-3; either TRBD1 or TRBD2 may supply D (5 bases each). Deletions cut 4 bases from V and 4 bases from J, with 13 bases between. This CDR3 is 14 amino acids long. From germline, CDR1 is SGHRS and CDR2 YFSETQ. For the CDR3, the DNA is TGCGCCAGCAGCGAACGGGTGGGGGCAGATACGCAGTATTTT. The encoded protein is CASSERVGADTQYF.

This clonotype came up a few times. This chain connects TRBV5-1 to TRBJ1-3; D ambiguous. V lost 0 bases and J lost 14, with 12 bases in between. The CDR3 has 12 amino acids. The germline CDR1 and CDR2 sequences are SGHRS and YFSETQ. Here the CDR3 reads CASSLDSIPLYF. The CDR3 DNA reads TGCGCCAGCAGCTTGGATTCGATCCCCCTATATTTT.

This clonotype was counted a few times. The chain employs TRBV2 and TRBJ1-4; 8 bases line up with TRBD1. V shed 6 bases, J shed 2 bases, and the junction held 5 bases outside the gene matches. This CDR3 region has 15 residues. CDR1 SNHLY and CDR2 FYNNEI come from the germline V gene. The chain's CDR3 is CASSLQGDTNEKLFF. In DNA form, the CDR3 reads TGTGCCAGCAGCCTACAGGGGGACACTAATGAAAAACTGTTTTTT.

CDR3 region: CASSYLPAGTAPRHDGYTF. The CDR3 DNA follows: TGTGCCAGCAGTTACCTACCCGCCGGGACAGCCCCAAGACATGATGGCTACACCTTC. The chain carries TRBV6-6 and TRBJ1-2, with 7 bases fitting TRBD1. The germline CDR1 and CDR2 sequences are MNHNY and SVGAGI (reference sequence). V gave up 2 bases and J gave up 6 bases; unmatched junction bases: 21. The length of the CDR3 is 19 residues.

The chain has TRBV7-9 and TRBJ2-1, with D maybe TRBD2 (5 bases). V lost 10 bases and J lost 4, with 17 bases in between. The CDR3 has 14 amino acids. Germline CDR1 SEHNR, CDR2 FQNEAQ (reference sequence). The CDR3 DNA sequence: TGTGCCACCACGGGGTGGGAAGGGTACAATGAGCAGTTCTTC. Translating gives CATTGWEGYNEQFF.

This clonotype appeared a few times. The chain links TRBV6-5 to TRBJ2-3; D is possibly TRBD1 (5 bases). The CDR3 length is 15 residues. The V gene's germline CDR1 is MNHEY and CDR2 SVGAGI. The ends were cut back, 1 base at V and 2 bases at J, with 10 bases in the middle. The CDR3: CASSYFGASTDTQYF. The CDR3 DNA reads TGTGCCAGCAGTTACTTTGGGGCCTCCACAGATACGCAGTATTTT.